These 27 T cell receptor beta chains were sequenced from one sample in a study of chemoradiotherapy in HPV16-positive cancers. TCRdb's copy holds only in-frame clones and misses some; the assay was immunoSEQ multiplex PCR. This sample has 5,500 to 6,000 clones, with 70% to 85% found just once. This specimen consisted of tumor tissue, obtained from a patient who underwent chemoradiotherapy. These receptors all stem from a human donor with HPV-associated anogenital cancer.

The gene calls are TRBV7-6 and TRBJ2-2; the D gene could be TRBD1 or TRBD2 (5 bases each). V shed 2 bases and J shed 4 bases, with 11 bases lying between them. Germline V gene data show CDR1 as SGHVS and CDR2 as FNYEAQ. The CDR3 consists of 15 residues. Here the CDR3 reads CASSLPPGSTGELFF. In nucleotides, the CDR3 is TGTGCCAGCAGCTTACCCCCAGGGAGCACCGGGGAGCTGTTTTTT.

CDR3 bases: TGTGCCAGCAGCTTTGGGCAGGGCAATAGTGGCTACACCTTC. It yields the protein CASSFGQGNSGYTF. The chain uses TRBV5-6 and TRBJ1-2, with a tentative D call TRBD1 (5 bases). Between the trimmed V and J ends, which lost 2 bases and 7 bases, there was a span of 15 bases. Per germline, CDR1 SGHDT and CDR2 YYEEEE. The CDR3 is 14 residues long. The full variable domain, rest sourced from reference TRBV5-6 and TRBJ1-2, is DAGVTQSPTHLIKTRGQQVTLRCSPKSGHDTVSWYQQALGQGPQFIFQYYEEEERQRGNFPDRFSGHQFPNYSSELNVNALLLGDSALYLCASSFGQGNSGYTFGSGTRLTVV.

As DNA, the CDR3 is TGTGCCAGCAGTGTTGTCAGGTCCACAGATACGCAGTATTTT. Its protein product is CASSVVRSTDTQYF. J is TRBJ2-3 and V is TRBV6-1, with unresolved D. Trimming took 4 bases from V and 2 from J, leaving 10 bases between them. CDR3 length equals 14 residues. Germline-derived CDR1 and CDR2 are MNHNS and SASEGT.

The chain recombines TRBV20-1 with TRBJ2-7, with D tentatively TRBD2 (5 bases). V was pared by 3 bases and J by 4 bases, with 7 bases between. The CDR3 loop spans 11 amino acids. Germline CDR1 DFQATT, CDR2 SNEGSKA (reference sequence). CDR3 region: CSASRGYEQYF. The CDR3 DNA is TGCAGTGCTAGTCGGGGTTACGAGCAGTACTTC.

This clone was recorded once. The genes are TRBV15 and TRBJ2-1; D uncertain. The CDR3 covers 14 residues. Trimming removed 5 bases at V and 3 bases at J, with 11 bases between. Looked up from germline, CDR1 is LNHNV and CDR2 is YYDKDF (reference sequence). In DNA, the CDR3 is TGTGCCACCAGCCGCGGCGGCGACTACAATGAGCAGTTCTTC. This sequence encodes CATSRGGDYNEQFF. Full variable domain (outside the CDR3, taken from reference TRBV15 and TRBJ2-1): DAMVIQNPRYQVTQFGKPVTLSCSQTLNHNVMYWYQQKSSQAPKLLFHYYDKDFNNEADTPDNFQSRRPNTSFCFLDIRSPGLGDTAMYLCATSRGGDYNEQFFGPGTRLTVL.

The chain is built from TRBV2 and TRBJ2-1, with unresolved D. Per germline, CDR1 SNHLY and CDR2 FYNNEI. V was clipped by 2 bases and J by 5 bases, with 10 bases between them. This CDR3 spans 14 amino acids. The CDR3 bases are TGTGCCAGCAGTGAACAGGCGACGAACAATGAGCAGTTCTTC. Residues: CASSEQATNNEQFF.

This chain connects TRBV30 to TRBJ1-6; a possible D gene is TRBD1 (6 bases). The germline CDR1 and CDR2 sequences are GTSNPN and SVGIG (reference sequence). There are 13 residues in the CDR3. This CDR3 is CATRGGQNSPLHF. The CDR3 DNA reads as TGTGCTACTCGGGGGGGGCAAAATTCACCCCTCCACTTT.

The CDR3 region is CASSQVAGFNYGYTF. CDR3 in DNA: TGCGCCAGCAGCCAAGTAGCGGGCTTTAACTATGGCTACACCTTC. V and J are TRBV4-1 and TRBJ1-2; D gene unclear. The CDR3 length is 15 residues. CDR1 is MGHRA, CDR2 YSYEKL, per germline. Trimming removed 1 base from V and 1 base from J, with 10 bases in between.

This clone was seen a single time. The rearrangement joins TRBV29-1 to TRBJ1-4; 10 bases map to TRBD1. This CDR3 spans 13 amino acids. Germline CDR1 reads SQVTM; CDR2 reads ANQGSEA. The V and J ends lost 6 bases and 7 bases, in that order; junction bases with no gene match: 5. CDR3 residues: CSVGDRGSEKLFF. The CDR3 DNA reads TGCAGCGTGGGGGACAGGGGTTCTGAAAAACTGTTTTTT. Looking up the rest from reference TRBV29-1 and TRBJ1-4 gives the full variable domain: SAVISQKPSRDICQRGTSLTIQCQVDSQVTMMFWYRQQPGQSLTLIATANQGSEATYESGFVIDKFPISRPNLTFSTLTVSNMSPEDSSIYLCSVGDRGSEKLFFGSGTQLSVL.

This clone came up a few times. V is TRBV6-5 and J is TRBJ1-3; maybe TRBD1 (6 bases). Germline V gene data show CDR1 as MNHEY and CDR2 as SVGAGI. V was pared by 7 bases and J by 4 bases, with 14 bases between. This CDR3 has 14 residues. The CDR3 nucleotides read TGTGCCAGCATCGCGGGGGGCTCGGGAAACACCATATATTTT. Protein sequence: CASIAGGSGNTIYF.

This clone has just a few counts. The chain couples TRBV7-3 to TRBJ2-2; 9 nucleotides align to TRBD1. The V and J ends lost 4 bases and 15 bases, in that order; junction bases with no gene match: 6. This CDR3 region has 12 residues. Germline V CDR1 and CDR2: SGHTA, FQGTGA. CDR3: CASSYDRGKLFF. In DNA form, the CDR3 reads TGTGCCAGCAGCTACGACAGGGGGAAGTTGTTTTTT.

The chain couples TRBV4-3 to TRBJ2-5; D gene unclear. V was cut by 0 bases and J by 0 bases, with 11 bases left in between. This CDR3 contains 16 residues. Germline CDR1 reads LGHNA; CDR2 reads YSLEER. The CDR3 is CASSQDLPGDQETQYF. Here the CDR3 DNA reads TGCGCCAGCAGCCAAGACCTCCCGGGTGACCAAGAGACCCAGTACTTC.

This chain joins TRBV9 and TRBJ1-1; 7 bases map to TRBD1. Per germline, CDR1 SGDLS and CDR2 YYNGEE. With V trimmed by 0 bases and J by 3 bases, 11 bases remained unmatched. The CDR3 sequence is 17 residues long. CDR3 sequence reads: CASSVDVGGDRYTEAFF. DNA for the CDR3: TGTGCCAGCAGCGTAGATGTGGGAGGGGACAGATACACTGAAGCTTTCTTT.

V gene TRBV6-6 combines with J gene TRBJ1-5, with 11 bases identical to TRBD1. Looked up from germline, CDR1 is MNHNY and CDR2 is SVGAGI (reference sequence). The CDR3 totals 15 residues. V dropped 7 bases and J dropped 4; count of bases not matched to a gene: 6. The DNA for the CDR3 is TGTGCCAGCAACGCCGGACAGGGGGCAAATCAGCCCCAGCATTTT. This sequence encodes CASNAGQGANQPQHF.

V gene TRBV7-8 combines with J gene TRBJ1-5; 8 nucleotides line up with TRBD1. The CDR3 contains 15 residues. Germline V gives CDR1 SGHVS, CDR2 FQNEAQ. V lost 5 bases to trimming and J lost 6 bases; unmatched junction nucleotides: 9. This CDR3 is CASSSDRGRFQPQHF. CDR3 DNA sequence: TGTGCCAGCAGCAGTGACAGGGGAAGGTTTCAGCCCCAGCATTTT. Full variable domain (remainder filled in from reference TRBV7-8 and TRBJ1-5): GAGVSQSPRYKVAKRGQDVALRCDPISGHVSLFWYQQALGQGPEFLTYFQNEAQLDKSGLPSDRFFAERPEGSVSTLKIQRTQQEDSAVYLCASSSDRGRFQPQHFGDGTRLSIL.

The CDR3 nucleotides read TGTGCCAGCAGCTTACGGGGGGATAAGCAGTACTTC. Its protein is CASSLRGDKQYF. This chain connects TRBV7-3 to TRBJ2-7; 7 positions match TRBD2. The CDR3 length is 12 residues. Germline CDR1 is SGHTA and CDR2 is FQGTGA. The ends lost 2 bases at V and 8 bases at J; junction bases unmatched: 3.

The chain combines TRBV7-9 with TRBJ2-7; TRBD1 matches at 9 bases. CDR3 length: 13 amino acids. Per germline, CDR1 SEHNR and CDR2 FQNEAQ (reference sequence). With V trimmed by 5 bases and J by 9 bases, 8 bases remained unmatched. The CDR3 DNA is TGTGCCAGCAGCCCCGGGACAGGGAAGGTGCAGTACTTC. It encodes CASSPGTGKVQYF.

CDR3 in amino acids: CASTRQGSTDTQYF. DNA for the CDR3: TGTGCCAGCACCCGACAGGGTAGTACAGATACGCAGTATTTT. The chain has TRBV2 and TRBJ2-3, with 7 bases that match TRBD1. The CDR3 sequence is 14 residues long. With 7 bases clipped from V and 3 bases from J, the junction kept 7 bases outside the gene matches. Germline values: CDR1 SNHLY, CDR2 FYNNEI.

This chain connects TRBV6-5 to TRBJ1-2; no clear D gene. The CDR3 has 13 residues. V was trimmed by 7 bases and J by 0 bases, leaving 9 bases between them. CDR1 and CDR2 from the germline V gene are MNHEY and SVGAGI. The CDR3 DNA reads TGTGCCAGCACCAAGGCAGCTAACTATGGCTACACCTTC. Amino acids: CASTKAANYGYTF.

About this clone itself: The identical CDR3 is also encoded by other nucleotide sequences in the sample. The rearrangement uses TRBV19 and TRBJ1-5; D possibly corresponds to TRBD1 (5 bases). V lost 2 bases to trimming and J lost 3 bases, with 8 bases between them. This CDR3 is built from 14 residues. Germline-derived CDR1 and CDR2 are LNHDA and SQIVND (reference sequence). CDR3 residues: CASSIRGSNQPQHF. CDR3 coding DNA: TGTGCCAGTAGTATAAGGGGCTCCAATCAGCCCCAGCATTTT.

V gene TRBV18 combines with J gene TRBJ2-5, with 7 bases fitting TRBD2. CDR3 length: 15 residues. Germline V lookup: CDR1 KGHSH, CDR2 LQKENI. Trimming took 1 base from V and 4 from J; bases not matched to a gene: 6. Here the CDR3 DNA reads TGTGCCAGCTCACCACGGGTCGGGGGGACAGAGACCCAGTACTTC. It translates to CASSPRVGGTETQYF.

The gene calls are TRBV5-1 and TRBJ2-7, with D perhaps matching TRBD1 or TRBD2 (5 bases each). CDR1 and CDR2 from the germline V gene are SGHRS and YFSETQ. Trimming removed 6 bases at V and 2 bases at J, with 15 bases between. The CDR3 is 14 amino acids. The CDR3 reads CASTPGLATYEQYF. As DNA, the CDR3 is TGCGCCAGCACCCCGGGGCTAGCCACCTACGAGCAGTACTTC.

The CDR3 spells CAWSVQGASYEQYF. DNA for the CDR3: TGTGCCTGGAGTGTCCAGGGGGCCTCCTACGAGCAGTACTTC. V is TRBV30 and J is TRBJ2-5; 8 bases match TRBD1. The assigned J gene may be wrong: the sequence end matches TRBJ2-7 better. The CDR3 consists of 14 residues. Germline-derived CDR1 and CDR2 are GTSNPN and SVGIG (reference sequence).

This clone was seen only a few times. The chain carries TRBV29-1 and TRBJ1-5; D remains unclear. This CDR3 comprises 13 residues. V was pared by 7 bases and J by 1 base, with 11 bases between. Germline CDR1 reads SQVTM; CDR2 reads ANQGSEA. DNA of the CDR3: TGCAGCGCCGCTGAACGGAGCAATCAGCCCCAGCATTTT. Its translation: CSAAERSNQPQHF.

The chain employs TRBV5-1 and TRBJ2-3, with 9 bases that match TRBD1. CDR1 is SGHRS, CDR2 YFSETQ, per germline. This CDR3 is built from 14 residues. V dropped 5 bases and J dropped 3; count of bases not matched to a gene: 4. Here the CDR3 DNA reads TGCGCCAGCAGGAAACAGGGGGCAACAGATACGCAGTATTTT. Amino acids: CASRKQGATDTQYF.

V gene TRBV21-1 combines with J gene TRBJ2-1; the table names TRBD2, a call not compared with the DNA. TRBV21-1 is a listed pseudogene. This CDR3 contains 13 residues. The CDR3 coding sequence is TGTGCCAGCAGCAGGAGGACTAGCGTTGAGCAGTTCTTC. Translated, it gives CASSRRTSVEQFF.

The gene calls are TRBV11-2 and TRBJ2-1; 10 nucleotides agree with TRBD2. The germline V gene has CDR1 SGHAT and CDR2 FQNNGV. The CDR3 is 15 amino acids. V shed 2 bases, J shed 4 bases, and the junction held 2 bases outside the gene matches. CDR3 coding DNA: TGTGCCAGCAGCTTATCTAGCGGGAGTTACAATGAGCAGTTCTTC. Its translation: CASSLSSGSYNEQFF.